A single count supports the clone carrying this T cell receptor beta chain. Its antigen is not identified. This record belongs to a study of CD8+ T cells in alopecia areata. The treatment: oral pan-JAK inhibitor, 5-10 mg twice daily. Lesional scalp punch biopsies and peripheral blood came from alopecia areata patients. cDNA prepared by RNA extraction and subsequent reverse transcription served as the template for sequencing. Sequencing was performed with immunoSEQ multiplex PCR; in TCRdb, only in-frame clones are kept and a portion is missing. The table has about 140,000 clones, approximately 86% seen once; the top ten hold less than 15%. The CDR3 covers 16 residues. V was clipped by 7 bases and J by 0 bases; unmatched bases: 8. Germline assignment: CDR1 MNHNY and CDR2 SVGAGI (reference sequence). Whole-study findings and limits: Persistence in scalp and blood during tofacitinib was observed for many expanded lesional clones.

The chain couples TRBV6-6 to TRBJ2-4, with 8 bases that match TRBD2. The sample here was CD8+ T cells sorted from blood, taken at week 4, from a patient treated with tofacitinib. The receptor was derived from a human donor with alopecia areata. Written as DNA, the CDR3 is TGTGCCAGCATTCTGATGACTAGCGAAGCCAAAAACATTCAGTACTTC. This translates into CASILMTSEAKNIQYF.